This T cell receptor beta chain was identified in a study of beta chain features in type 1 diabetes. At the level of the study: Examined across all samples were roughly 110,000,000 sorted cells. Points from the study as a whole: Within each of all four CD4+ subsets, Type 1 diabetes patients had TCRB CDR3s that were moderately but significantly shorter. Researchers reported that naive, central memory and Treg TCRB repertoires appeared more similar in patients than in healthy donors.

As for this clone: The antigen is undetermined.

Every isolated RNA sample was fully reverse transcribed, so sequencing captured expressed TCRB transcripts. Using immunoSEQ multiplex PCR, the repertoire was profiled, and TCRdb retains in-frame clones only, with some absent. The data contain about 140,000 clones, roughly 7.2% of them singletons. The source of this sequence is a woman aged 25 to 39 in good health. The sample taken for sequencing was central memory CD4+ T cells from blood.

Here the CDR3 DNA reads TGTGCCAGCAGTTTGACAGGGCCCCTACCCTACAATGAGCAGTTCTTC. Protein sequence: CASSLTGPLPYNEQFF. This rearrangement joins TRBV28 to TRBJ2-1, with 7 bases aligning to TRBD1. This CDR3 spans 16 amino acids. V was clipped by 3 bases and J by 2 bases; unmatched bases: 7. Germline V gene data show CDR1 as MDHEN and CDR2 as SYDVKM.